These 2 T cell receptor beta chains came from one sample sequenced in a study of blood T cells in healthy people across ages. Sample-barcoded 5' priming and a J-beta primer mix drove a second PCR of about 6 to 12 cycles. TCRdb passed the 5' RACE reads through MiXCR, listing each CDR3 protein once. The sample contains some 710,000 distinct CDR3 sequences, 35% to 50% of which appear only once. Source material: blood. The receptor set was obtained from an elderly man in good health.

This clonotype has at least ten counts. This chain connects TRBV29-1 to TRBJ2-3; D uncertain. CDR3 length: 12 amino acids. The germline V and J ends were trimmed by 3 bases and 6 bases, with 10 bases remaining between them. CDR1 is SQVTM, CDR2 ANQGSEA, per germline. CDR3: CSVEPEWDTQYF. The CDR3 DNA follows: TGCAGCGTTGAGCCTGAATGGGATACGCAGTATTTT.

Only a few counts were recorded for this clonotype. The J gene is TRBJ2-1, the V gene TRBV7-2; 16 bases are shared with TRBD2. The CDR3 has 18 residues. CDR1 is SGHTA, CDR2 FQGNSA, per germline. The ends lost 5 bases at V and 7 bases at J; junction bases unmatched: 11. The CDR3 coding sequence is TGTGCCAGCAGCCGACCTGGGGTGGGACTAGCGGGGGGGAATGAGCAGTTCTTC. Residues: CASSRPGVGLAGGNEQFF. Variable domain in full (rest from reference TRBV7-2 and TRBJ2-1): GAGVSQSPSNKVTEKGKDVELRCDPISGHTALYWYRQSLGQGLEFLIYFQGNSAPDKSGLPSDRFSAERTGGSVSTLTIQRTQQEDSAVYLCASSRPGVGLAGGNEQFFGPGTRLTVL.